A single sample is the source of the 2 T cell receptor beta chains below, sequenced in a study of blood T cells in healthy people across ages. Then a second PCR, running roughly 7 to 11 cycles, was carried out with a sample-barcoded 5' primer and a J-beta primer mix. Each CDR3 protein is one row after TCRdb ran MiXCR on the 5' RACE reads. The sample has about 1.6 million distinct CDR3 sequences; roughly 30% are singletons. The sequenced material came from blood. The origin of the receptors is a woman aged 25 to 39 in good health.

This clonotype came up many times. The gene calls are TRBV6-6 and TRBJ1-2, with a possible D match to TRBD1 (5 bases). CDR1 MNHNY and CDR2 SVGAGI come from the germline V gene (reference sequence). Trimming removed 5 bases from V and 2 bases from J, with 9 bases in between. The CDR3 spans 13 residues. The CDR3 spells CASSQTENYGYTF. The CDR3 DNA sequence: TGTGCCAGCAGTCAGACAGAGAACTATGGCTACACCTTC.

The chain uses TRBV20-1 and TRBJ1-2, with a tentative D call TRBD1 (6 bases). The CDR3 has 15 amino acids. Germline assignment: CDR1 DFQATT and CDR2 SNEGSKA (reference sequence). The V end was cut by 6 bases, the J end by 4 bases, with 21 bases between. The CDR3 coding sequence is TGCAGTGCCCATAGTTCAGGGGTCGTCAGCTATGGCTACACCTTC. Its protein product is CSAHSSGVVSYGYTF.